The source of this T cell receptor beta chain is a study of Graves' ophthalmopathy and Graves' hyperthyroidism. Study context: Peripheral blood samples were taken at initial diagnosis, before any treatment.

As to this clonotype: No antigen is known for it.

Reliance was placed on clinical symptoms, serum thyroxine, TRAb, thyroid ultrasound and orbital computed tomography for diagnosis. Study results and caveats: Most thyroid clonotypes expanded beyond 0.001 frequency were also found in blood. A 13-signature model separated ophthalmopathy from stable hyperthyroidism, reaching about 90% sensitivity and around 81% specificity cross-validated.

The CDR3 is 14 amino acids. The V gene's germline CDR1 is SGHVS and CDR2 FQNEAQ. V lost 5 bases and J 2 bases, leaving 12 bases between the germline ends. Amplifying from RNA transcripts, the study obtained TCR beta CDR3 regions. Second-round multiplex PCR came after a first-round RT-PCR that employed HTBI primers. Each CDR3 protein is one row after TCRdb ran MiXCR on the multiplex PCR reads. The sample yields under 250,000 distinct CDR3 sequences, approximately 28% seen once. The sequencing input was peripheral blood. This chain uses TRBV7-8 with TRBJ2-5, with D possibly called TRBD1 or TRBD2 (5 bases each). The sequence came from a man over 45 with Graves' ophthalmopathy. CDR3 amino acids: CASSDWDGQETQYF. The CDR3 DNA follows: TGTGCCAGCAGCGATTGGGACGGACAAGAGACCCAGTACTTC.